The 32 T cell receptor beta chains below were found in one sample sequenced in a study of prognosis after radiotherapy for stage I lung cancer. The study amplified the TCR beta CDR3 region from genomic DNA. This amplification was carried out by two rounds of multiplex PCR. First-round PCR amplification was performed with primers specific to each TRBV and TRBJ gene. MiXCR was run by TCRdb on the multiplex PCR reads, yielding one entry per CDR3 protein. The sample records about 51,000 distinct CDR3 sequences, approximately 35% being singletons. Sequences were derived from PBMCs, sampled before or after stereotactic body radiation therapy (not recorded which). The source of these receptors is a donor over 45 with non-small cell lung cancer.

The gene calls are TRBV7-9 and TRBJ2-7; 8 bases line up with TRBD1. The CDR3 sequence is 16 residues long. Germline trimming cut 5 bases from V and 1 base from J; bases unmatched to any gene: 10. Germline V gives CDR1 SEHNR, CDR2 FQNEAQ (reference sequence). The CDR3: CASSLLLGQGSYEQYF. DNA for the CDR3: TGTGCCAGCAGCCTTCTTCTAGGACAGGGATCCTACGAGCAGTACTTC.

This clonotype appeared many times. The rearrangement links TRBV19 to TRBJ2-7, with TRBD2 matching 9 bases. CDR3 length: 15 amino acids. CDR1 and CDR2 (germline): LNHDA, SQIVND (reference sequence). With 3 bases clipped from V and 3 bases from J, the junction kept 6 bases outside the gene matches. The CDR3 region has the DNA TGTGCCAGTAGTATCGGGGCGGGAGGGGTCTACGAGCAGTACTTC. As protein: CASSIGAGGVYEQYF.

This rearrangement joins TRBV5-1 to TRBJ2-1; D gene ambiguous. The CDR3 consists of 14 residues. V dropped 6 bases and J dropped 5 bases, with 15 bases sitting between them. The germline CDR1 and CDR2 sequences are SGHRS and YFSETQ. CDR3 protein: CASNRAGWDNEQFF. DNA for the CDR3: TGCGCCAGCAATAGGGCTGGCTGGGACAATGAGCAGTTCTTC.

Concerning this clonotype itself: A much larger clonotype is one base distant, so this may be a read error. The chain has TRBV20-1 and TRBJ2-5; 8 bases line up with TRBD1. The CDR3 has 14 residues. Germline loops: CDR1 DFQATT, CDR2 SNEGSKA (reference sequence). In DNA, the CDR3 is TGCAGTGCTAGATATCGCAGGGGGCGGACAATATCCAGTTTC. It specifies CSARYRRGRTISSF.

Concerning this clonotype: Since a much larger clone is just one base distant, this may be a read error. J is TRBJ2-4 and V is TRBV7-2; D not resolved. Germline values: CDR1 SGHTA, CDR2 FQGNSA. V shed 0 bases and J shed 4 bases, with 7 bases lying between them. The CDR3 is made up of 14 amino acids. CDR3: CASSLALLKNIQYF. CDR3 DNA sequence: TGTGCCAGCAGCTTAGCTTTGCTAAAAAACATTCAGTACTTC. The full variable domain, its missing parts supplied by reference TRBV7-2 and TRBJ2-4, is GAGVSQSPSNKVTEKGKDVELRCDPISGHTALYWYRQSLGQGLEFLIYFQGNSAPDKSGLPSDRFSAERTGGSVSTLTIQRTQQEDSAVYLCASSLALLKNIQYFGAGTRLSVL.

Regarding this clonotype: A much larger clone differs by one base, so this may be a read error. The chain has TRBV20-1 and TRBJ2-2, with 7 positions matching TRBD2. This CDR3 region has 17 residues. Germline trimming cut 2 bases from V and 3 bases from J; bases unmatched to any gene: 12. From germline, CDR1 is DFQATT and CDR2 SNEGSKA (reference sequence). The CDR3 loop is CSARKVGGSPDTGELFF. In DNA, the CDR3 is TGCAGTGCTAGAAAGGTGGGGGGGAGCCCGGACACCGGGGAGCTGTTTTTT.

Many counts were recorded for this clonotype. DNA for the CDR3: TGTGCCAGCAGCCGAACCCCGACAGTAGGAAACACCATATATTTT. It codes for CASSRTPTVGNTIYF. V gene TRBV7-2 combines with J gene TRBJ1-3, with a tentative D call TRBD1 (5 bases). CDR1 is SGHTA and CDR2 is FQGNSA in the germline V gene. The CDR3 is 15 amino acids. V lost 5 bases and J 4 bases, leaving 15 bases between the germline ends. Full variable domain (outside the CDR3, taken from reference TRBV7-2 and TRBJ1-3): GAGVSQSPSNKVTEKGKDVELRCDPISGHTALYWYRQSLGQGLEFLIYFQGNSAPDKSGLPSDRFSAERTGGSVSTLTIQRTQQEDSAVYLCASSRTPTVGNTIYFGEGSWLTVV.

Remarks on this clonotype: With a much larger clone just one base away, this may be a read error. The V call is TRBV9, the J call TRBJ2-5, with TRBD2 identical over 7 bases. The CDR3 sequence is 15 residues long. Germline trimming cut 1 base from V and 5 bases from J; bases unmatched to any gene: 8. Germline CDR1 and CDR2: SGDLS and YYNGEE. CDR3 sequence reads: CASSVSSSGYETQYF. CDR3 coding DNA: TGTGCCAGCAGCGTATCATCTAGCGGCTACGAGACCCAGTACTTC.

To note about this clonotype: A much larger clone differs by one base, so this may be a read error. The gene calls are TRBV5-1 and TRBJ2-5; TRBD2 matches 12 bases. Germline V lookup: CDR1 SGHRS, CDR2 YFSETQ. The J segment lost 7 bases and the V segment lost 4 bases, leaving 11 bases of the junction unmatched. This CDR3 is 16 amino acids long. The CDR3 DNA reads TGCGCCAGCAGCCAAACTAGCGGGAGGTCCCTGCCGACCCAGTACTTC. This sequence encodes CASSQTSGRSLPTQYF.

Regarding this clonotype: A much larger clone differs from this one at a single base, so this may be a read error. The rearrangement uses TRBV20-1 and TRBJ2-1, with 16 bases aligning to TRBD2. The DNA end lines up better with TRBJ2-5; the J call may be wrong. CDR3 length: 15 residues. CDR1 is DFQATT and CDR2 is SNEGSKA in the germline V gene (reference sequence). The CDR3 reads CSARVPGLAGGAQYF. The DNA of the CDR3 is TGCAGTGCTAGAGTACCGGGACTAGCGGGGGGGGCCCAGTACTTC.

Many counts were recorded for this clonotype. The gene calls are TRBV2 and TRBJ2-5; D unresolved. This CDR3 is built from 13 residues. V lost 1 base to trimming and J lost 4 bases, with 7 bases between them. Looked up from germline, CDR1 is SNHLY and CDR2 is FYNNEI. CDR3 in amino acids: CASSEEHGETQYF. The CDR3 coding sequence is TGTGCCAGCAGTGAAGAACACGGAGAGACCCAGTACTTC.

This clonotype was picked up a small number of times. A single base separates this from a much larger clone, so it may be a read error. This chain's CDR3 is CASIRTGRREKLFF. In DNA form, the CDR3 reads TGTGCCAGCATCCGGACAGGGAGGCGTGAAAAACTGTTTTTT. This chain connects TRBV2 to TRBJ1-4; TRBD1 agrees at 8 bases. Trimming at V came to 7 bases and at J to 7 bases, leaving 8 bases not matched to a gene. The CDR3 totals 14 residues. Germline CDR1 reads SNHLY; CDR2 reads FYNNEI.

As regards this clonotype: A read error is possible here, since a much larger clone lies one base away. The gene calls are TRBV7-9 and TRBJ1-1; TRBD1 matches 12 bases. The CDR3 has 18 amino acids. CDR1 is SEHNR and CDR2 is FQNEAQ in the germline V gene (reference sequence). The CDR3 DNA is TGTGCCAGCAGCTCCCCCCCGGGTGGGGGACAGGGGGCCTCTGAAGCTCTCTTT. It is translated as CASSSPPGGGQGASEALF.

At least ten counts were recorded for this clonotype. The chain couples TRBV20-1 to TRBJ2-1, with D maybe TRBD2 (6 bases). From germline, CDR1 is DFQATT and CDR2 SNEGSKA (reference sequence). The CDR3 has 14 residues. V shed 3 bases and J shed 3 bases, with 12 bases lying between them. The CDR3 nucleotides read TGCAGTGCTAGTTTTGGGACTCTCTACAATGAGCAGTTCTTC. This gives the protein CSASFGTLYNEQFF.

This clonotype was seen at least ten times. This chain joins TRBV19 and TRBJ2-3, with D possibly TRBD1 on 5 matching bases. The germline V and J ends were trimmed by 2 bases and 7 bases, with 13 bases remaining between them. The germline CDR1 and CDR2 sequences are LNHDA and SQIVND (reference sequence). This CDR3 comprises 14 residues. The CDR3 nucleotides read TGTGCCAGTAGTATACGGGCAGGGTCGAATACGCAGTATTTT. Amino acids: CASSIRAGSNTQYF. Variable domain in full (rest from reference TRBV19 and TRBJ2-3): DGGITQSPKYLFRKEGQNVTLSCEQNLNHDAMYWYRQDPGQGLRLIYYSQIVNDFQKGDIAEGYSVSREKKESFPLTVTSAQKNPTAFYLCASSIRAGSNTQYFGPGTRLTVL.

This clonotype was observed at least ten times. The chain joins TRBV24-1 to TRBJ2-3; the D gene is possibly TRBD2 (7 bases). Germline V gene sequence: CDR1 KGHDR, CDR2 SFDVKD. The CDR3 spans 16 residues. V shed 10 bases and J shed 0 bases, with 19 bases lying between them. Here the CDR3 reads CATGGGRASSTDTQYF. The DNA for the CDR3 is TGTGCCACGGGCGGGGGCCGCGCCTCTAGCACAGATACGCAGTATTTT.

On this clonotype itself: A much larger clone differs from this one at a single base, so this may be a read error. The chain has TRBV15 and TRBJ2-5; weak D call: TRBD1 (6 bases). Trimming took off 8 bases at V and 5 bases at J, with 18 bases between the two ends. This CDR3 has 14 amino acids. Looked up from germline, CDR1 is LNHNV and CDR2 is YYDKDF (reference sequence). The CDR3 nucleotides read TGTGCCACCTCTAGACAGGTCCGTTTGGAGACCCAGTACTTC. This sequence encodes CATSRQVRLETQYF.

This sequence joins TRBV4-3 and TRBJ1-2; TRBD1 matches 7 bases. This CDR3 has 17 amino acids. V lost 7 bases and J lost 4; bases outside the gene matches: 18. In germline, CDR1 is LGHNA, CDR2 YSLEER. The CDR3 loop is CASIPGQWAGDLYGYTF. The CDR3 DNA sequence: TGCGCCAGCATCCCGGGACAGTGGGCGGGAGATCTCTATGGCTACACCTTC.

In its sample, this clonotype ranks as medium-sized (0.01 to 0.1%). The DNA of the CDR3 is TGCGCCAGCAGCAGCTGGGGGTCAGCGAACACCGGGGAGCTGTTTTTT. Protein sequence: CASSSWGSANTGELFF. V and J are TRBV5-1 and TRBJ2-2; either TRBD1 or TRBD2 may supply D (5 bases each). In germline, CDR1 is SGHRS, CDR2 YFSETQ. This CDR3 has 16 amino acids. With 4 bases removed from V and 0 bases from J, the gap between germline ends came to 13 bases. The full variable domain, completed using reference TRBV5-1 and TRBJ2-2, is KAGVTQTPRYLIKTRGQQVTLSCSPISGHRSVSWYQQTPGQGLQFLFEYFSETQRNKGNFPGRFSGRQFSNSRSEMNVSTLELGDSALYLCASSSWGSANTGELFFGEGSRLTVL.

As for this clonotype: A much bigger clone sits one base away, suggesting this may be a read error. The J gene is TRBJ2-1, the V gene TRBV10-3, with 10 bases matching TRBD2. CDR1 is ENHRY and CDR2 is SYGVKD in the germline V gene. The CDR3 consists of 19 residues. J was trimmed by 1 base and V by 10 bases; bases with no gene match: 19. The CDR3 nucleotides read TGTGCCACAAACTTGGGGACAGCGGGAGGGCCGATGTCCTACAATGAGCAGTTCTTC. Translation: CATNLGTAGGPMSYNEQFF.

This clonotype was seen many times. This chain joins TRBV5-1 and TRBJ2-1; D possibly corresponds to TRBD2 (5 bases). Trimming pared 6 bases from V and 7 bases from J, leaving 20 bases between. CDR1 and CDR2 from the germline V gene are SGHRS and YFSETQ. This CDR3 is built from 15 residues. The CDR3 sequence: CASKVGDSYLNEQFF. As DNA, the CDR3 is TGCGCCAGCAAGGTGGGAGACTCCTACCTTAATGAGCAGTTCTTC.

Relative to its sample, this clonotype is medium-sized. The gene calls are TRBV11-2 and TRBJ2-2, with D possibly being TRBD1 (6 bases). The germline gives CDR1 SGHAT, CDR2 FQNNGV. The V and J ends lost 2 bases and 2 bases respectively, with 9 bases between them. The CDR3 loop spans 15 amino acids. The CDR3 reads CASSLRTDNTGELFF. CDR3 in DNA: TGTGCCAGCAGCTTACGGACAGATAACACCGGGGAGCTGTTTTTT.

At least ten counts were recorded for this clonotype. The V call is TRBV19, the J call TRBJ2-7; 7 bases are shared with TRBD2. Germline CDR1 is LNHDA and CDR2 is SQIVND (reference sequence). V was pared by 10 bases and J by 4 bases, with 7 bases of the junction left unmatched. This CDR3 comprises 12 residues. Written as DNA, the CDR3 is TGTGCCACCCGAGCGGGGCGATACGAGCAGTACTTC. Protein sequence: CATRAGRYEQYF.

In its sample, this clonotype was seen many times. The chain is built from TRBV2 and TRBJ1-4; D unclear. CDR3 length equals 11 residues. The V and J ends lost 3 bases and 14 bases respectively, with 10 bases between them. Germline lookup yields CDR1 SNHLY and CDR2 FYNNEI. This chain's CDR3 is CASSDGSSLFF. CDR3 bases: TGTGCCAGCAGTGACGGCAGTTCTCTGTTTTTT.

Note on this clonotype: One base away lies a much larger clone, so this may be a sequencing read error. The chain joins TRBV7-9 to TRBJ1-6; D unclear. Germline loops: CDR1 SEHNR, CDR2 FQNEAQ (reference sequence). The CDR3 runs 13 residues. Trimming pared 3 bases from V and 13 bases from J, leaving 13 bases between. CDR3 in DNA: TGTGCCAGCAGCTTCCAGGCCCTCTCCCCCCTCCACTTT. Protein product: CASSFQALSPLHF.

This clonotype was picked up one time. The chain carries TRBV7-3 and TRBJ2-3, with TRBD2 identical over 10 bases. Germline V gene lookup returns CDR1 SGHTA and CDR2 FQGTGA. Trimming removed 2 bases from V and 0 bases from J; junction bases left unmatched: 8. The CDR3 totals 18 residues. The CDR3 here is CASSLALAGNTSTDTQYF. The CDR3 nucleotides are TGTGCCAGCAGCTTAGCACTAGCGGGGAACACTAGCACAGATACGCAGTATTTT.

This clonotype showed up many times. At one end, the junction sequence differs from germline, possibly due to a read error. The genes are TRBV7-2 and TRBJ2-1; 7 bases match TRBD2. Germline CDR1 reads SGHTA; CDR2 reads FQGNSA. The CDR3 runs 15 residues. The CDR3: CASSLERDSYNEQFF. DNA of the CDR3: TGTGCCAGCAGTTTAGAGCGGGACTCCTACAATGAGCAGTTCTTC.

In regard to this clonotype: A far larger clone is just one base off, so this is likely a read error. The chain's CDR3 is CASSSWGEQFF. The CDR3 DNA follows: TGTGCCAGCAGTTCGTGGGGTGAGCAGTTCTTC. This chain connects TRBV9 to TRBJ2-1; D is unresolved. Trimming removed 5 bases at V and 9 bases at J, with 9 bases between. Germline values: CDR1 SGDLS, CDR2 YYNGEE. The CDR3 totals 11 residues.

This clonotype was seen a handful of times. This may be a read error: a much more frequent sequence differs by one nucleotide. V is TRBV6-2 or TRBV6-3 and J is TRBJ2-1, with D possibly called TRBD1 or TRBD2 (7 bases each). CDR3 length: 14 residues. V lost 6 bases, J lost 6 bases, and 15 bases lay in between. Germline assignment: CDR1 MNHEY and CDR2 SVGEGT. CDR3 in DNA: TGTGCCAGCAGCAGCGCAGGGGGGGGCAATGAGCAGTTCTTC. Amino acid sequence: CASSSAGGGNEQFF.

The chain has TRBV6-2 or TRBV6-3 and TRBJ2-7; 11 bases are shared with TRBD1. Trimming took 4 bases from V and 9 from J; bases not matched to a gene: 8. CDR3 size: 14 residues. Germline CDR1 and CDR2: MNHEY and SVGEGT. The CDR3 nucleotides read TGTGCCAGCAGTTTAATGGACAGGGGGCGCATGCAGTACTTC. Protein: CASSLMDRGRMQYF.

This clonotype was recorded at least ten times. The V gene is TRBV6-2 or TRBV6-3, the J gene TRBJ2-3; D unclear. In germline, CDR1 is MNHEY, CDR2 SVGEGT. The CDR3 has 12 residues. V shed 5 bases and J shed 2 bases, with 5 bases lying between them. CDR3 region: CASSKTTDTQYF. In nucleotides, the CDR3 is TGTGCCAGCAGTAAAACCACAGATACGCAGTATTTT.

This clonotype was picked up many times. The J gene is TRBJ1-2, the V gene TRBV24-1, with 8 bases that match TRBD1. The germline V gene has CDR1 KGHDR and CDR2 SFDVKD. V was pared by 3 bases and J by 0 bases, with 2 bases of the junction left unmatched. There are 15 residues in the CDR3. The CDR3: CATSDPGGSNYGYTF. Here the CDR3 DNA reads TGTGCCACCAGTGATCCAGGGGGCTCTAACTATGGCTACACCTTC.